This TCR beta chain was retrieved from a study of tumor-infiltrating lymphocytes in primary liver carcinoma. Study context: Sample yields of productive TCRbeta reads, ranging from roughly 3.65 to 8 million, were similar across tissue types.

A primer in the constant region served to generate TCR beta cDNA from roughly 520 ng of total RNA. Modified slightly, ARM-PCR produced TCR beta libraries over three nested multiplex PCR rounds. Using its own MiXCR run on the multiplex PCR reads, TCRdb lists one record per CDR3 protein. The table records tens of thousands of distinct CDR3 sequences, around 70% of them present only once. Extraction of RNA together with DNA used roughly 20-33 mg of unsorted bulk tissue. About this clonotype: Compared with germline, one end of the junction differs, possibly owing to a read error.

The sequenced sample consisted of liver tumor tissue from sampling region 1. Subset described: tumor region T1, superior pole. This sequence was found in a man aged 35-49 years with primary liver carcinoma and hepatitis B virus infection.

The CDR3 region is CASSFTGTANTGKLFF. CDR3 coding DNA: TGTGCCAGCAGTTTCACCGGGACCGCGAACACCGGGAAGCTGTTTTTT. The chain links TRBV12-3 or TRBV12-4 to TRBJ2-2, with D possibly called TRBD1 or TRBD2 (5 bases each). The CDR3 totals 16 residues.